The 17 T cell receptor beta chains reported below all come from one sample, sequenced in a study of T-cell memory formation after mild COVID-19. One entry per CDR3 protein, called by TCRdb with MiXCR from the 5' RACE reads. The sample has tens of thousands of distinct CDR3 sequences; just under 8% are singletons. Sequencing was performed on PBMCs or a T cell subset sorted from them (not recorded which). These receptors were obtained from a man between 18 and 35 years old who had mild COVID-19 (a few samples of this study predate the infection). Cell type and time point are not known.

Many counts were recorded for this clonotype. The chain carries TRBV7-2 and TRBJ2-5; TRBD1 agrees at 7 bases. V lost 9 bases and J lost 5; bases outside the gene matches: 12. The germline V gene encodes CDR1 SGHTA and CDR2 FQGNSA. The CDR3 runs 14 residues. CDR3 nucleotides: TGTGCCAGTAGGGGGCAGGGCGCCGGGGAGACCCAGTACTTC. It codes for CASRGQGAGETQYF.

There are a few counts of this clonotype. This rearrangement joins TRBV2 to TRBJ1-1; no firm D call. The CDR3 sequence is 15 residues long. Trimming stripped 0 bases from V and 0 bases from J, with 8 bases between. In germline, CDR1 is SNHLY, CDR2 FYNNEI. The CDR3 bases are TGTGCCAGCAGTGAAGCGGAGCGGATGAACACTGAAGCTTTCTTT. This gives the protein CASSEAERMNTEAFF.

To note about this clonotype: The conserved closing phenylalanine or tryptophan is absent in this CDR3, likely reflecting a read error. The DNA is omitted, as the CDR3 cannot be located on it reliably, and the CDR3 follows TCRdb's listing. This chain links TRBV25-1 with TRBJ2-3; the listed D gene, TRBD1, was not tested against the DNA. The CDR3 has 14 residues if both end residues are counted. From germline, CDR1 is MGHDK and CDR2 SYGVNS. The CDR3 protein is CASTSGAGTDTRFS.

This chain links TRBV12-3 or TRBV12-4 with TRBJ2-1; D possibly corresponds to TRBD2 (6 bases). Trimming removed 8 bases from V and 4 bases from J, with 15 bases in between. There are 14 residues in the CDR3. The CDR3 DNA reads as TGTGCCAGCTCCTTCGGGCTAGCGTACAATGAGCAGTTCTTC. This sequence encodes CASSFGLAYNEQFF.

This clonotype was seen many times. The CDR3 sequence is CSASRRGVEAFF. Written as DNA, the CDR3 is TGCAGTGCTAGCAGGCGTGGGGTTGAAGCTTTCTTT. The chain links TRBV20-1 to TRBJ1-1; no reliable D call. The CDR3 has 12 residues. Germline V gives CDR1 DFQATT, CDR2 SNEGSKA (reference sequence). Trimming took off 3 bases at V and 7 bases at J, with 12 bases between the two ends.

In this sample, this clonotype turned up many times. This chain connects TRBV24-1 to TRBJ1-4; tentative D call: TRBD1 (5 bases). Between the trimmed V and J ends, which lost 7 bases and 3 bases, there was a span of 11 bases. The CDR3 extends over 14 amino acids. Germline CDR1 and CDR2: KGHDR and SFDVKD. In nucleotides, the CDR3 is TGTGCCACCAGCGAGGCGGGGCCTAATGAAAAACTGTTTTTT. This translates into CATSEAGPNEKLFF.

This clonotype occurred many times. CDR3: CASSYSGGLRGSPLHF. In DNA, the CDR3 is TGTGCCAGCAGTTACTCGGGTGGCCTGCGGGGTTCACCCCTCCACTTT. This chain links TRBV6-5 with TRBJ1-6; D remains ambiguous. Germline V gene data show CDR1 as MNHEY and CDR2 as SVGAGI. The CDR3 totals 16 residues. The V end was cut by 0 bases, the J end by 9 bases, with 15 bases between.

This clonotype is classed as medium-sized. The V call is TRBV29-1, the J call TRBJ2-1, with a tentative D call TRBD2 (7 bases). CDR3 length equals 16 residues. The V gene's germline CDR1 is SQVTM and CDR2 ANQGSEA. V lost 3 bases, J lost 8 bases, and 23 bases lay in between. CDR3 in amino acids: CSVEDAGADGSDEQFF. The CDR3 bases are TGCAGCGTTGAGGACGCGGGGGCCGATGGTTCAGATGAGCAGTTCTTC.

This clonotype was seen a handful of times. The chain is built from TRBV12-3 or TRBV12-4 and TRBJ1-6; 9 bases map to TRBD1. CDR3 length: 15 residues. Trimming took 6 bases from V and 6 from J; bases not matched to a gene: 6. The CDR3 protein is CASSRPGQGNSPLHF. The CDR3, as DNA: TGTGCCAGCAGCCGCCCGGGACAGGGTAATTCACCCCTCCACTTT.

CDR3 coding DNA: TGTGCCAGCTCAGGGGACCTGACGTCCCAAGAGACCCAGTACTTC. It codes for CASSGDLTSQETQYF. This chain links TRBV18 with TRBJ2-5; D possibly uses TRBD1 or TRBD2 (5 bases each). Germline CDR1 KGHSH, CDR2 LQKENI. Deletions cut 5 bases from V and 1 base from J, with 14 bases between. The CDR3 is 15 residues long.

The rearrangement uses TRBV7-9 and TRBJ2-3; D might be TRBD2 (7 bases). The germline gives CDR1 SEHNR, CDR2 FQNEAQ (reference sequence). CDR3 length: 16 amino acids. Trimming left V 3 bases short and J 1 base short, with 14 bases between. CDR3 sequence reads: CASSFNAGARTDTQYF. The DNA for the CDR3 is TGTGCCAGCAGCTTCAACGCGGGGGCCCGCACAGATACGCAGTATTTT.

This clonotype was detected only a few times. J is TRBJ2-5 and V is TRBV27, with TRBD2 matching over 12 bases. Germline values: CDR1 MNHEY, CDR2 SMNVEV (reference sequence). The CDR3 length is 16 residues. V shed 6 bases and J 5 bases; nucleotides not matched to a gene: 10. DNA of the CDR3: TGTGCCAGCAGACGCACTAGCGGGGGGTACGGGGAGACCCAGTACTTC. Amino acids: CASRRTSGGYGETQYF.

The V and J genes are TRBV30 and TRBJ2-6; 9 positions agree with TRBD1. This CDR3 contains 15 residues. The germline V gene encodes CDR1 GTSNPN and CDR2 SVGIG (reference sequence). The V and J ends lost 6 bases and 4 bases, in that order; junction bases with no gene match: 7. DNA for the CDR3: TGTGCCTGCAACAGGGGGCCGAGAGGGGCCAACGTCCTGACTTTC. Encoded protein: CACNRGPRGANVLTF.

CDR3 residues: CASSLGGRFTDTQYF. CDR3 in DNA: TGTGCCAGCAGCTTAGGAGGTCGGTTCACAGATACGCAGTATTTT. The chain links TRBV11-2 to TRBJ2-3; no clear D. This CDR3 is built from 15 residues. Germline CDR1 SGHAT, CDR2 FQNNGV. Between the trimmed V and J ends, which lost 1 base and 2 bases, there was a span of 10 bases.

This clonotype was found many times. The genes are TRBV6-7 and TRBJ2-7; 7 nucleotides match TRBD2. TRBV6-7 is known as an ORF, though its function is uncertain. The junction had 5 bases not matched to a gene; V was cut back by 4 bases and J by 2 bases. CDR3 length: 14 amino acids. CDR3 sequence reads: CASSLRTRPYEQYF. Here the CDR3 DNA reads TGTGCCAGCAGTTTGAGGACTAGACCCTACGAGCAGTACTTC.

This clonotype was found many times. The V and J genes are TRBV20-1 and TRBJ2-4, with TRBD1 as a possible D gene (7 bases). This CDR3 contains 15 residues. Per the germline V gene, CDR1 is DFQATT and CDR2 is SNEGSKA (reference sequence). Trimming removed 5 bases at V and 0 bases at J, with 14 bases between. The DNA of the CDR3 is TGCAGTGCTCTCCCAGGGGGGACAGCCAAAAACATTCAGTACTTC. Translation gives CSALPGGTAKNIQYF.

This clonotype occurred a few times. The CDR3 protein is CASSQTDAQGYTF. The CDR3 nucleotides are TGTGCCAGCTCCCAGACAGACGCCCAGGGCTACACCTTC. J is TRBJ1-2 and V is TRBV18; tentative D call: TRBD1 (5 bases). The length of the CDR3 is 13 residues. V was clipped by 6 bases and J by 8 bases, with 16 bases between them. CDR1 is KGHSH, CDR2 LQKENI, per germline.